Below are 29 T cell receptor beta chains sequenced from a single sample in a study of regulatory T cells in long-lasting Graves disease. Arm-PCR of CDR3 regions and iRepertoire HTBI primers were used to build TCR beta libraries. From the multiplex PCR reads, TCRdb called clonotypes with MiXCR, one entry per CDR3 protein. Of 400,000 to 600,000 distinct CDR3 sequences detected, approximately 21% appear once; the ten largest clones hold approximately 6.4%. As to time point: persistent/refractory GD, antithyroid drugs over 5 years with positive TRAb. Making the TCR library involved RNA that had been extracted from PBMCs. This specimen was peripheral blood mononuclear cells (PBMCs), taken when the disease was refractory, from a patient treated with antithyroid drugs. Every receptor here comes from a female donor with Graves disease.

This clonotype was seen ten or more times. The CDR3 reads CASSIGTVQPLHF. The CDR3 coding sequence is TGTGCCAGTAGTATCGGGACAGTTCAACCCCTCCACTTT. This chain uses TRBV19 with TRBJ1-6; 7 nucleotides align to TRBD1. The V gene's germline CDR1 is LNHDA and CDR2 SQIVND (reference sequence). The CDR3 has 13 residues. The J segment lost 12 bases and the V segment lost 3 bases, leaving 5 bases of the junction unmatched.

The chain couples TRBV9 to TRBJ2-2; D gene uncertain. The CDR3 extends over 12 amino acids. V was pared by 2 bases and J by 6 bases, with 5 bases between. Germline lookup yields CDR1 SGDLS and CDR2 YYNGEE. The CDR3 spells CASSVNPGELFF. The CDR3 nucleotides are TGTGCCAGCAGCGTTAACCCCGGGGAGCTGTTTTTT. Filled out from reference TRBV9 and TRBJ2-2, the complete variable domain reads DSGVTQTPKHLITATGQRVTLRCSPRSGDLSVYWYQQSLDQGLQFLIQYYNGEERAKGNILERFSAQQFPDLHSELNLSSLELGDSALYFCASSVNPGELFFGEGSRLTVL.

The CDR3 coding sequence is TGTGCCAGTACCCTCTCGGGGGGGTACCAGCCCCAGCATTTT. The encoded protein is CASTLSGGYQPQHF. This chain uses TRBV19 with TRBJ1-5, with D possibly being TRBD1 (5 bases). CDR1 LNHDA and CDR2 SQIVND come from the germline V gene (reference sequence). The V end lost 7 bases, the J end lost 7 bases, and 17 bases lay between the germline ends. This CDR3 spans 14 amino acids. The whole variable domain, remainder taken from reference TRBV19 and TRBJ1-5, is DGGITQSPKYLFRKEGQNVTLSCEQNLNHDAMYWYRQDPGQGLRLIYYSQIVNDFQKGDIAEGYSVSREKKESFPLTVTSAQKNPTAFYLCASTLSGGYQPQHFGDGTRLSIL.

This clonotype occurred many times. The CDR3 nucleotides read TGTGCCAGCAGTTTCGGTCCCCAGGGTAGCACCGGGGAGCTGTTTTTT. Translated, it gives CASSFGPQGSTGELFF. The rearrangement joins TRBV12-3 or TRBV12-4 to TRBJ2-2, with D tentatively TRBD1 (5 bases). Between the trimmed V and J ends, which lost 3 bases and 4 bases, there was a span of 15 bases. The CDR3 contains 16 residues.

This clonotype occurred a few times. The CDR3 DNA sequence: TGTGCCAGTAGTTCTCGTACTAGCGGGAGCGTGTGGGAGCAGTACTTC. This codes for CASSSRTSGSVWEQYF. V usage is TRBV19 and J usage is TRBJ2-7; 11 bases are a match to TRBD2. Germline lookup yields CDR1 LNHDA and CDR2 SQIVND (reference sequence). With 5 bases clipped from V and 7 bases from J, the junction kept 13 bases outside the gene matches. The CDR3 spans 16 residues.

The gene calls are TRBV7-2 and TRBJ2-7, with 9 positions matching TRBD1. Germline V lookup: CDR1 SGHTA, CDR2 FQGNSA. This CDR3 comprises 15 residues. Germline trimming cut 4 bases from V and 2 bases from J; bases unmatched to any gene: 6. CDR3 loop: CASSSGTGTTYEQYF. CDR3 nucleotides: TGTGCCAGCAGCTCCGGGACAGGGACTACCTACGAGCAGTACTTC.

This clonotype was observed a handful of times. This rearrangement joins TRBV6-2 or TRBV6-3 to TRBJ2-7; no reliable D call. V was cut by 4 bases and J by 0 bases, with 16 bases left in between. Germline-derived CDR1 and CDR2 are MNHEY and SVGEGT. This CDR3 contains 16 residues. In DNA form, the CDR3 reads TGTGCCAGCAGTTCCTTGACTTACCCAGACTCCTACGAGCAGTACTTC. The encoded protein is CASSSLTYPDSYEQYF.

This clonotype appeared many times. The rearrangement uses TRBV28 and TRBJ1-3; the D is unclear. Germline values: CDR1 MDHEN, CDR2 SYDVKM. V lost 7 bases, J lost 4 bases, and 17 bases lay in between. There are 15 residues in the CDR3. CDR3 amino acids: CASTSSPRMGNTIYF. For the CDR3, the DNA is TGTGCCAGCACCTCAAGCCCAAGAATGGGAAACACCATATATTTT.

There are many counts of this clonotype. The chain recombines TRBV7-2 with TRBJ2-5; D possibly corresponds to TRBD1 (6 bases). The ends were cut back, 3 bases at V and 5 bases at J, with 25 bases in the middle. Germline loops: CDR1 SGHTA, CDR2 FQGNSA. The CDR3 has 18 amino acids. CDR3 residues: CASSFNTGKRHLTETQYF. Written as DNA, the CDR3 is TGTGCCAGCAGCTTCAATACAGGGAAACGCCACTTAACGGAGACCCAGTACTTC.

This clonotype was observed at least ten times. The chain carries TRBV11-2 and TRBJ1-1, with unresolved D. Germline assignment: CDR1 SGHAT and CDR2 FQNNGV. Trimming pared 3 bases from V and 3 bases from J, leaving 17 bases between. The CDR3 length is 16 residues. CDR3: CASSFAPARDHTEAFF. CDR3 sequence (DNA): TGTGCCAGCAGCTTCGCCCCCGCTCGGGATCACACTGAAGCTTTCTTT. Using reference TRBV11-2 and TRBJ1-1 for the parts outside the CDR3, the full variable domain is EAGVAQSPRYKIIEKRQSVAFWCNPISGHATLYWYQQILGQGPKLLIQFQNNGVVDDSQLPKDRFSAERLKGVDSTLKIQPAKLEDSAVYLCASSFAPARDHTEAFFGQGTRLTVV.

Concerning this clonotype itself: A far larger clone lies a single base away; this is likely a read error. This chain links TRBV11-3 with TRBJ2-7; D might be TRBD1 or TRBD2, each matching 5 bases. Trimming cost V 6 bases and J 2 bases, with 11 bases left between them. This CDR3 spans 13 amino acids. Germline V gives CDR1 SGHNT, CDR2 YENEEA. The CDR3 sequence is CASRSRGPYEQYF. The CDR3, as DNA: TGTGCCAGCAGATCACGGGGCCCCTACGAGCAGTACTTC.

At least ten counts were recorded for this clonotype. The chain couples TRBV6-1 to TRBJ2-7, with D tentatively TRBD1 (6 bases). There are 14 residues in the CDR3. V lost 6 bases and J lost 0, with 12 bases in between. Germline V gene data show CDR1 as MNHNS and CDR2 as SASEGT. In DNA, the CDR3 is TGTGCCAGCAGCGGACAGCCCAGCTCCTACGAGCAGTACTTC. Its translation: CASSGQPSSYEQYF.

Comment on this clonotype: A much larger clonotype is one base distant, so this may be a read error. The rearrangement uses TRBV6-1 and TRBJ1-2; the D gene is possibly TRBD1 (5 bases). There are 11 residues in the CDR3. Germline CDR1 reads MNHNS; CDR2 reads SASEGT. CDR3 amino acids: CASGAGYGYAF. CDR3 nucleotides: TGTGCCAGCGGGGCAGGCTATGGCTACGCCTTC.

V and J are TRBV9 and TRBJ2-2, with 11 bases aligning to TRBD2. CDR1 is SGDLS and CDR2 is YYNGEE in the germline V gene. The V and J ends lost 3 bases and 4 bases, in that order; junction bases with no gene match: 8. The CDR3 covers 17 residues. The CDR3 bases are TGTGCCAGCAGCGAAGGCCTAGCGGGAGGCCCCACCGGGGAGCTGTTTTTT. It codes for CASSEGLAGGPTGELFF.

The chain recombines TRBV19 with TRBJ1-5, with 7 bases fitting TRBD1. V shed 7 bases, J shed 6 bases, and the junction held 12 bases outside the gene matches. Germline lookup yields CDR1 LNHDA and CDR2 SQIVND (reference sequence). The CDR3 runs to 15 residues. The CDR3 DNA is TGTGCCAGTAACCTCTACAGGGGAGGGAGTCAGCCCCAGCATTTT. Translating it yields CASNLYRGGSQPQHF. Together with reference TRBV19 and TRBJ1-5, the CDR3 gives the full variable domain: DGGITQSPKYLFRKEGQNVTLSCEQNLNHDAMYWYRQDPGQGLRLIYYSQIVNDFQKGDIAEGYSVSREKKESFPLTVTSAQKNPTAFYLCASNLYRGGSQPQHFGDGTRLSIL.

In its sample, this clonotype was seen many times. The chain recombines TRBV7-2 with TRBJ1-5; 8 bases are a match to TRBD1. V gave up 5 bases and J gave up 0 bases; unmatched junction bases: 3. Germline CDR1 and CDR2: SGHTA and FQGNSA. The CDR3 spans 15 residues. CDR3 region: CASSDRGHSNQPQHF. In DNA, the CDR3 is TGTGCCAGCAGCGACAGGGGTCATAGCAATCAGCCCCAGCATTTT.

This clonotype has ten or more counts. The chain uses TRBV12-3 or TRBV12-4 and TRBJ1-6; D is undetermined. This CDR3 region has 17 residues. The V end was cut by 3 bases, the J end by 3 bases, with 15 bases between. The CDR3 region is CASSLRLIGLYNSPLHF. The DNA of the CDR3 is TGTGCCAGCAGTTTGAGACTCATAGGACTCTATAATTCACCCCTCCACTTT.

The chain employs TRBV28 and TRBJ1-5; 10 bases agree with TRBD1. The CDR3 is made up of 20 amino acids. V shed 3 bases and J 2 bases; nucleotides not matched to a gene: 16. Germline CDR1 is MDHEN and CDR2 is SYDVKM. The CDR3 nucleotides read TGTGCCAGCAGTTTGGGGAAGGACAGGGGGAGGTATGGAGGCAATCAGCCCCAGCATTTT. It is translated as CASSLGKDRGRYGGNQPQHF.

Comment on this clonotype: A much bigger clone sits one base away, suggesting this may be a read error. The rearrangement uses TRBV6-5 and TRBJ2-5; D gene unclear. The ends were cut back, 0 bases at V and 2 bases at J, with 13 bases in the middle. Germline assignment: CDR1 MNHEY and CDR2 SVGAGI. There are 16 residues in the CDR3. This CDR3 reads CASSYSEFPTQETQYF. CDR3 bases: TGTGCCAGCAGTTACTCGGAGTTTCCAACACAAGAGACCCAGTACTTC.

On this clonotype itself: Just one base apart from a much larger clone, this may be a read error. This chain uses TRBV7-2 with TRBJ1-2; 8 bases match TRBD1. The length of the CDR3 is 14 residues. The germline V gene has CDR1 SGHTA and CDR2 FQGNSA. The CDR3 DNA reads TGTGCCAGCAGCGTGGACAGGGCGGTCGATGGCTACGCCTTC. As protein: CASSVDRAVDGYAF.

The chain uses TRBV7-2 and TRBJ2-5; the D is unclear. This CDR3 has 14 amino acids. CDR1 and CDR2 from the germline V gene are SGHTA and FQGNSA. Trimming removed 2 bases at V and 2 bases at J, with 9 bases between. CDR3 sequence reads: CASSLSYSQETQYF. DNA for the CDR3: TGTGCCAGCAGCTTAAGTTACTCGCAAGAGACCCAGTACTTC.

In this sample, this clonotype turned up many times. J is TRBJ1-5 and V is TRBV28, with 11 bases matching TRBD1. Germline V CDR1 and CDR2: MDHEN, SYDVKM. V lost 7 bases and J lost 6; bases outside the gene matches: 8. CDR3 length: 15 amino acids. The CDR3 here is CASISGQGASQPQHF. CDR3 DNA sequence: TGTGCCAGCATTTCCGGACAGGGGGCTAGTCAGCCCCAGCATTTT.

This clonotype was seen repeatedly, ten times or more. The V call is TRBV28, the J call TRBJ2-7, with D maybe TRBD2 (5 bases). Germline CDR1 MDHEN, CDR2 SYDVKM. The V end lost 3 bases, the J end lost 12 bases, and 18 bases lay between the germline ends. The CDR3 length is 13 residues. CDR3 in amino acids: CASSFIPGSLRYF. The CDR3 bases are TGTGCCAGCAGTTTTATTCCGGGGAGTTTACGGTACTTC.

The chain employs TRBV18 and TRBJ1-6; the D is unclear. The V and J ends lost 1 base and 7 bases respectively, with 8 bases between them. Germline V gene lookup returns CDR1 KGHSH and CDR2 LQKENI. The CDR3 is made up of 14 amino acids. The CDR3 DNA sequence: TGTGCCAGCTCACCACGGATGGAAAATTCACCCCTCCACTTT. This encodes CASSPRMENSPLHF.

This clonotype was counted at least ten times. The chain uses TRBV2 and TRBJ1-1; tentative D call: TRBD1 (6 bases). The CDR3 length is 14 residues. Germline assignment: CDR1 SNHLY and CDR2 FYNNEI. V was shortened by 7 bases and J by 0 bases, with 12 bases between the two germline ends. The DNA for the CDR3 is TGTGCCAGCAAGGACAGCTTTTTGAACACTGAAGCTTTCTTT. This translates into CASKDSFLNTEAFF.

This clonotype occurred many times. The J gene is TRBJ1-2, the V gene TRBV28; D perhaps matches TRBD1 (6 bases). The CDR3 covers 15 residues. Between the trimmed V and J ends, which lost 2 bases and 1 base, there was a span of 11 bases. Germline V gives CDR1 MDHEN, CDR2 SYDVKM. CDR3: CASSLIQGINYGYTF. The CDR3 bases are TGTGCCAGCAGTTTAATACAGGGCATTAACTATGGCTACACCTTC.

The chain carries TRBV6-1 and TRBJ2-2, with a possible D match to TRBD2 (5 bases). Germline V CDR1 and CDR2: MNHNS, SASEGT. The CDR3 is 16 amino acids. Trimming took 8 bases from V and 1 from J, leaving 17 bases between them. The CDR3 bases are TGTGCCAGCGACTCTCAGGTCGGGATGAACACCGGGGAGCTGTTTTTT. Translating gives CASDSQVGMNTGELFF.

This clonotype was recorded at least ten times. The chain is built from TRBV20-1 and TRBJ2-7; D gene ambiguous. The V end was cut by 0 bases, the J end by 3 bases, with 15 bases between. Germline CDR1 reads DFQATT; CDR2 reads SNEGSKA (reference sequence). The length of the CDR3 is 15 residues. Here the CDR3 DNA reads TGCAGTGCTAGAGATCTCCCAGGACGGAACTACGAGCAGTACTTC. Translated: CSARDLPGRNYEQYF.

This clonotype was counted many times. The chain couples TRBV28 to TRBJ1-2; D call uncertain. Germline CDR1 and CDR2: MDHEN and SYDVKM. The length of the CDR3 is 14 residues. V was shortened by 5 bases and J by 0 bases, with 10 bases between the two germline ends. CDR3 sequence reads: CASSPPIPNYGYTF. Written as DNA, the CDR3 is TGTGCCAGCAGTCCCCCTATCCCTAACTATGGCTACACCTTC.